The 2 T cell receptor beta chains below were found in one sample sequenced in a study of PD-L1 blockade in urothelial cancer (dated 2017 in TCRdb). The method behind the library was the immunoSEQ multiplex PCR assay. TCRdb carries this immuneACCESS record with in-frame sequences only. Its versions omit some clonotypes, under half of them owing to an unresolved V gene in the studies checked, with the rest unexplained. The sample records 75,000 to 95,000 clones, about 82% of which are singletons. The leading ten clones occupy roughly 6.6% of the sample. Interpreted using the paper, the time point label stands for: pretreatment peripheral blood. Sequencing was performed on PBMCs, taken around atezolizumab (anti-PD-L1) treatment. These receptors were collected from a man aged 40-49 years with urothelial cancer.

The chain links TRBV5-1 to TRBJ2-1; D not certain. V gave up 4 bases and J gave up 7 bases, with 12 bases separating them. Looked up from germline, CDR1 is SGHRS and CDR2 is YFSETQ. CDR3 size: 13 residues. CDR3 in amino acids: CASSVLTSNEQFF. Written as DNA, the CDR3 is TGCGCCAGCAGCGTTCTGACTTCTAATGAGCAGTTCTTC.

This clone occurred a few times. V usage is TRBV18 and J usage is TRBJ2-3, with D possibly TRBD1 on 5 matching bases. The CDR3 runs to 17 residues. V shed 4 bases and J shed 0 bases, with 17 bases lying between them. Germline V CDR1 and CDR2: KGHSH, LQKENI. The DNA for the CDR3 is TGTGCCAGCTCACGATGGCAGGGTACCTCTAGCACAGATACGCAGTATTTT. Protein: CASSRWQGTSSTDTQYF. Full variable domain (outside the CDR3, taken from reference TRBV18 and TRBJ2-3): NAGVMQNPRHLVRRRGQEARLRCSPMKGHSHVYWYRQLPEEGLKFMVYLQKENIIDESGMPKERFSAEFPKEGPSILRIQQVVRGDSAAYFCASSRWQGTSSTDTQYFGPGTRLTVL.